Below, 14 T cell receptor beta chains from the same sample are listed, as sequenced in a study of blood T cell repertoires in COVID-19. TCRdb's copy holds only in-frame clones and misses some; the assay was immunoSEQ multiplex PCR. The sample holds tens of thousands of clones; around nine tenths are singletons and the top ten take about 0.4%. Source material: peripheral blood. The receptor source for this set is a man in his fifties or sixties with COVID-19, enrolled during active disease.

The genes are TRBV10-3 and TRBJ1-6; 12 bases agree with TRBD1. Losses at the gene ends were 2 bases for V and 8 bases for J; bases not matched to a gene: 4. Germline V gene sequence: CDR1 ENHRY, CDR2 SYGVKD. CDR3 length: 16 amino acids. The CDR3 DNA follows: TGTGCCATCAGTGAGACCGGGACAGGGGGCGATTCACCCCTCCACTTT. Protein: CAISETGTGGDSPLHF.

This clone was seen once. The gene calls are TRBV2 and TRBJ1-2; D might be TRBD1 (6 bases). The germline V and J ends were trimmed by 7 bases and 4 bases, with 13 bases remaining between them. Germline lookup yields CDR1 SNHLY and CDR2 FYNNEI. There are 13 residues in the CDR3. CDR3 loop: CASMAGTTYGYTF. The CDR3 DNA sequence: TGTGCCAGCATGGCAGGGACAACCTATGGCTACACCTTC.

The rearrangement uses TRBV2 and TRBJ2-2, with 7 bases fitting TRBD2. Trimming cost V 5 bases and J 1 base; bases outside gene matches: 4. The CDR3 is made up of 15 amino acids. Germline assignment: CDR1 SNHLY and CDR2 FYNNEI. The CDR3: CASSTQRGNTGELFF. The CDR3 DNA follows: TGTGCCAGCAGTACCCAGCGGGGGAACACCGGGGAGCTGTTTTTT.

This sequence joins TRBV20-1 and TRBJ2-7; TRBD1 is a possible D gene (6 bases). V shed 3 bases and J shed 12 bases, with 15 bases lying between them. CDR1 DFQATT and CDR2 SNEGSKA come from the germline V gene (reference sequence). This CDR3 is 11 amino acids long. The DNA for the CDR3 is TGCAGTGCTAGGTCCCGGACAGAGACGTACTTC. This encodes CSARSRTETYF.

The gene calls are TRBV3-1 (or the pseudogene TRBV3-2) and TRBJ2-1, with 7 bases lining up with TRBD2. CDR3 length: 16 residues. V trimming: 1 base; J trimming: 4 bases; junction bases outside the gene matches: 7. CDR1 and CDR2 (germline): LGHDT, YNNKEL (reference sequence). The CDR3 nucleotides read TGTGCCAGCAGCCAAGCCCCCAGCGGGGCGTACAATGAGCAGTTCTTC. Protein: CASSQAPSGAYNEQFF.

CDR3 bases: TGTGCCAGCAGCTTAGGTGGGGCTAGCGGCACAGATACGCAGTATTTT. Protein product: CASSLGGASGTDTQYF. The chain links TRBV7-2 to TRBJ2-3; perhaps TRBD2 as D (6 bases). V was clipped by 1 base and J by 1 base, with 12 bases between them. This CDR3 has 16 amino acids. From germline, CDR1 is SGHTA and CDR2 FQGNSA.

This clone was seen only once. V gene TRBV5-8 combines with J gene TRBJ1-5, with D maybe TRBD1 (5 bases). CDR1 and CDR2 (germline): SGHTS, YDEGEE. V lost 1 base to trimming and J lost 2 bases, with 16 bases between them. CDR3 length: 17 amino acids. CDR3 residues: CASSLLRGRGGNQPQHF. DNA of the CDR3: TGTGCCAGCAGCTTGCTAAGAGGGAGGGGCGGCAATCAGCCCCAGCATTTT.

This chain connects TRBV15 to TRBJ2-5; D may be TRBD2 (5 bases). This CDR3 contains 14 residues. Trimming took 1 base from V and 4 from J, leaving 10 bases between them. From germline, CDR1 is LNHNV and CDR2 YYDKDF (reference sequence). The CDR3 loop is CATSRVLAGETQYF. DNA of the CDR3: TGTGCCACCAGCAGAGTGTTGGCGGGAGAGACCCAGTACTTC.

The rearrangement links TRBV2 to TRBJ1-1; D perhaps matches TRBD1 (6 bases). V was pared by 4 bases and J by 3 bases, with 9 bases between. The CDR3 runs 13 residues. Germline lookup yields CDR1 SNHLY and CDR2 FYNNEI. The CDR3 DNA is TGTGCCAGCAGTGCGGACAGATACACTGAAGCTTTCTTT. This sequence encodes CASSADRYTEAFF. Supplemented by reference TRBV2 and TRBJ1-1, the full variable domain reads EPEVTQTPSHQVTQMGQEVILRCVPISNHLYFYWYRQILGQKVEFLVSFYNNEISEKSEIFDDQFSVERPDGSNFTLKIRSTKLEDSAMYFCASSADRYTEAFFGQGTRLTVV.

The CDR3 here is CASSPAVGSTGELFF. CDR3 sequence (DNA): TGTGCCAGTAGCCCGGCCGTGGGGAGCACCGGGGAGCTGTTTTTT. The chain carries TRBV19 and TRBJ2-2; maybe TRBD2 (5 bases). Germline-derived CDR1 and CDR2 are LNHDA and SQIVND (reference sequence). CDR3 length equals 15 residues. Trimming took 6 bases from V and 4 from J, leaving 15 bases between them.

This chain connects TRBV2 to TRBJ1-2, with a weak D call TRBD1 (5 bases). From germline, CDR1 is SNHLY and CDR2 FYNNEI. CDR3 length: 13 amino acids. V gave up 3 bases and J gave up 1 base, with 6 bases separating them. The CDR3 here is CASSETDNYGYTF. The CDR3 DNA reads TGTGCCAGCAGTGAGACAGATAACTATGGCTACACCTTC. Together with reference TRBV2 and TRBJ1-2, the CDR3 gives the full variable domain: EPEVTQTPSHQVTQMGQEVILRCVPISNHLYFYWYRQILGQKVEFLVSFYNNEISEKSEIFDDQFSVERPDGSNFTLKIRSTKLEDSAMYFCASSETDNYGYTFGSGTRLTVV.

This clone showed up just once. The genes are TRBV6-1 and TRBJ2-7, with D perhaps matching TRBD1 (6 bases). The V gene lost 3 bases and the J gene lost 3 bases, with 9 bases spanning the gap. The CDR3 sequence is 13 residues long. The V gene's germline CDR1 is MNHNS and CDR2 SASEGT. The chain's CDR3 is CASSELRGYEQYF. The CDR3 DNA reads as TGTGCCAGCAGTGAGCTCAGGGGCTACGAGCAGTACTTC.

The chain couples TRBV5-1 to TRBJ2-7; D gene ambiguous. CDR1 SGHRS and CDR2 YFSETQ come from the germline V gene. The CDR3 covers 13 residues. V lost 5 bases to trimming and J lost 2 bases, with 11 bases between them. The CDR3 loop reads CASRISEPYEQYF. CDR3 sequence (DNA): TGCGCCAGCAGGATATCTGAGCCCTACGAGCAGTACTTC.

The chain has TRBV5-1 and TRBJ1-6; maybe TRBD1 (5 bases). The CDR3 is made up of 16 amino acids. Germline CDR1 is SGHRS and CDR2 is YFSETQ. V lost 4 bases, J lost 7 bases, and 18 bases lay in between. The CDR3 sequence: CASSPGVGGRNSPLHF. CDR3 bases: TGCGCCAGCAGCCCGGGGGTCGGGGGAAGGAATTCACCCCTCCACTTT.